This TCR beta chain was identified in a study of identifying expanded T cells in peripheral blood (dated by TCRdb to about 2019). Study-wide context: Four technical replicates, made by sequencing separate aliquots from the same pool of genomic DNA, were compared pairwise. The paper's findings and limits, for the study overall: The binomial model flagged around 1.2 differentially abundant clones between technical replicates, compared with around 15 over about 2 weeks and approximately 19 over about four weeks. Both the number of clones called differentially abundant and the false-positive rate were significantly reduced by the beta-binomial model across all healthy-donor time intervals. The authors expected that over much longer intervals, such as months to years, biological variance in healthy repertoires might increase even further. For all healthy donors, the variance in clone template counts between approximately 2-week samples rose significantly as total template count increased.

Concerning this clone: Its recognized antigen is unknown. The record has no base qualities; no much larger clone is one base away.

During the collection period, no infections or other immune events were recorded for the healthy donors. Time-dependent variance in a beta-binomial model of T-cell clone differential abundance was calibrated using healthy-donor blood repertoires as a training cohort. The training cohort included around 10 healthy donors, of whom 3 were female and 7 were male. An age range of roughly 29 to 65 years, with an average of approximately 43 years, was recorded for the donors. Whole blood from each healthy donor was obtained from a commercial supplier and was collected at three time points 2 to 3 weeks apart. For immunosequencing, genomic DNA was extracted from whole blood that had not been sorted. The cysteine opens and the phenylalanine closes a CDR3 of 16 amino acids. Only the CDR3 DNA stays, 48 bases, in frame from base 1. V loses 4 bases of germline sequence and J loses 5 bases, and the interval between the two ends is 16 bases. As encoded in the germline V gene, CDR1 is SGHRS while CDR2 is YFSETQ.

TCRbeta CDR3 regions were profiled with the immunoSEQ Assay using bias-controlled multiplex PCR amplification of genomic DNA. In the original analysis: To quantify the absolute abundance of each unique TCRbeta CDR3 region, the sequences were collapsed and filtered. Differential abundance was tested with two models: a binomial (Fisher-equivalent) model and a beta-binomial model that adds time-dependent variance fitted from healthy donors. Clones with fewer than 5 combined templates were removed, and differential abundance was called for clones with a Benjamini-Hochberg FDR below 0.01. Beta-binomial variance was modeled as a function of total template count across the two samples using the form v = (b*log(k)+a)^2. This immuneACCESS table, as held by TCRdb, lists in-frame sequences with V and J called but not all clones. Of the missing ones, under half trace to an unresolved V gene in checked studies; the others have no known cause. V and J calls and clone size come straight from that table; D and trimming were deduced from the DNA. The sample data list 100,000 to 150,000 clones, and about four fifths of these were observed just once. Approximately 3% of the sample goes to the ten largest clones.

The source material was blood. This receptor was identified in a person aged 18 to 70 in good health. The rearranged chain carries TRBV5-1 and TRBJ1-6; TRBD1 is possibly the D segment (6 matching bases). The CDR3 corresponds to CASSTAGASNNSPLHF. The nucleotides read TGCGCCAGCAGCACCGCAGGGGCTAGTAATAATTCACCCCTCCACTTT.